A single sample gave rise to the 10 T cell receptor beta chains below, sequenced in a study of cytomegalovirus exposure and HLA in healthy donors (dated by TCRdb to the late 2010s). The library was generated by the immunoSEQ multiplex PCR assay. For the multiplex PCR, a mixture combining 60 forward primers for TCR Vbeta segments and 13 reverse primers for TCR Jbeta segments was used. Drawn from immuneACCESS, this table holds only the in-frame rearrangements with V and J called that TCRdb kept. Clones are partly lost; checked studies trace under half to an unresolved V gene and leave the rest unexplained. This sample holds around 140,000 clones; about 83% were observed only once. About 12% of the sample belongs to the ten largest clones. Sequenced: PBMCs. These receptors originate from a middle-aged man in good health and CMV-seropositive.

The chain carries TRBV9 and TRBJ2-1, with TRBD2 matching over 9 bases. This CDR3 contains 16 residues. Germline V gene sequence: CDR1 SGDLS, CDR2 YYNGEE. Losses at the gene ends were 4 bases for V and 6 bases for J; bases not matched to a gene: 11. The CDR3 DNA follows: TGTGCCAGCAGCCCCACGGGGGCTAGCGGGACCAATGAGCAGTTCTTC. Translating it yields CASSPTGASGTNEQFF.

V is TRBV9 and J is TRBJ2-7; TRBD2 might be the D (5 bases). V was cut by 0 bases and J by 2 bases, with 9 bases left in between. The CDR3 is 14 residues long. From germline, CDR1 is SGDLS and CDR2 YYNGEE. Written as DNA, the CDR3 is TGTGCCAGCAGCGTAGAGTCCGGGGCCTACGAGCAGTACTTC. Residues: CASSVESGAYEQYF.

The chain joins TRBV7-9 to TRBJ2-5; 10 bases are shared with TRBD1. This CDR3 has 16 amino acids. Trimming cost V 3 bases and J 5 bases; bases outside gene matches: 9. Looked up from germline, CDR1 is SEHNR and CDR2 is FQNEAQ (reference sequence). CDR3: CASSFSPGQGPETQYF. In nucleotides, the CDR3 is TGTGCCAGCAGCTTCTCACCGGGACAGGGGCCCGAGACCCAGTACTTC.

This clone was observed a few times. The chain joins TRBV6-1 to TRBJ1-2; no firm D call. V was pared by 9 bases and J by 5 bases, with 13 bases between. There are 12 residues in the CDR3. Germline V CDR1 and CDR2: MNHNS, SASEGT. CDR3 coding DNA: TGTGCCAGTAACGGCCGGACTTATGGCTACACCTTC. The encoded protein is CASNGRTYGYTF.

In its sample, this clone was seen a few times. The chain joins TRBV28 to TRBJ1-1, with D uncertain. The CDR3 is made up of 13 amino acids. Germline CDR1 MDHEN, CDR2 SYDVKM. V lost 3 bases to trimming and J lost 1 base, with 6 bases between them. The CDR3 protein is CASSFRRNTEAFF. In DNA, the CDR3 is TGTGCCAGCAGTTTTCGCAGGAACACTGAAGCTTTCTTT.

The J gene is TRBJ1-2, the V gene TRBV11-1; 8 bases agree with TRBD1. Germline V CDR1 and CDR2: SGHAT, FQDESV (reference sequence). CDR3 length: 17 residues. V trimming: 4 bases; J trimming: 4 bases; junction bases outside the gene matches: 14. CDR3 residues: CASSSTGTGDLSYGYTF. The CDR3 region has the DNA TGTGCCAGCAGCTCAACCGGGACAGGCGACTTGAGCTATGGCTACACCTTC.

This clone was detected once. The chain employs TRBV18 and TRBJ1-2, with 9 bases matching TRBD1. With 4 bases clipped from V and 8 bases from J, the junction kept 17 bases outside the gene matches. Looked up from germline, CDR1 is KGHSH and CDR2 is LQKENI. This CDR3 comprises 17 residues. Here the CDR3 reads CASSRTDSLQGARGYTF. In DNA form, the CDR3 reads TGTGCCAGCTCACGAACCGACTCGTTACAGGGGGCGCGAGGCTACACCTTC.

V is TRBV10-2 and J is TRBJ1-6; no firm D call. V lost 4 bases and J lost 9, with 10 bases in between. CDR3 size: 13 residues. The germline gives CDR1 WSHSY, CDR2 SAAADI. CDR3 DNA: TGCGCCAGCAGTGGGGAGCGGGTTTCACCCCTCCACTTT. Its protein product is CASSGERVSPLHF.

The CDR3 DNA follows: TGCGCCAGCAGCCAAGGGGCGGGAGTTTTCTACGAGCAGTACTTC. This translates into CASSQGAGVFYEQYF. This rearrangement joins TRBV4-3 to TRBJ2-7; 7 bases line up with TRBD2. CDR3 size: 15 residues. The germline V gene has CDR1 LGHNA and CDR2 YSLEER. V lost 1 base to trimming and J lost 3 bases; unmatched junction nucleotides: 6.

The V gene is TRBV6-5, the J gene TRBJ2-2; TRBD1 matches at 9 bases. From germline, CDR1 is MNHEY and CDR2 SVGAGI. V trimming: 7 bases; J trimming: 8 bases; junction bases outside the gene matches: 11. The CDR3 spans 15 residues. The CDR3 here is CASTRDRASRGELFF. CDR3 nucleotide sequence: TGTGCCAGCACTCGGGACAGGGCGAGTAGGGGGGAGCTGTTTTTT.